The clone carrying this TCR beta chain was picked up a small number of times. These data come from a study of response to subunit inactivated influenza vaccine. CDR3 length: 15 amino acids. Trimming took 7 bases from V and 1 from J, leaving 14 bases between them. TCRdb passed the RT-PCR reads through MiXCR, listing each CDR3 protein once. The repertoire consists of under 200,000 distinct CDR3 sequences, with approximately 12% occurring once and the leading ten covering over 25%. The sample was also linked to a second study, of T cells expressing NK-cell markers. That paper states: Generation of TCR beta cDNA was performed by 5'RACE template switching incorporating UMIs. Eight donors were sequenced, of whom seven were HCMV-seropositive, while the remaining one was HCMV-seronegative.

V usage is TRBV12-3 or TRBV12-4 and J usage is TRBJ2-1, with D unclear. Material: CD8+ T cells sorted from PBMCs, obtained 11 to 12 days after vaccination. The clonotype originates from a man in his forties or fifties who received an inactivated influenza vaccine. CDR3 in amino acids: CASTSLGFSYNEQFF. CDR3 in DNA: TGTGCCAGCACCTCCCTGGGGTTTTCCTACAATGAGCAGTTCTTC.